This TCR beta chain was sequenced in a study of cytomegalovirus exposure and HLA in healthy donors. Overall study: The 120 or so validation repertoires used a platform that matched the one used for the 500 to 700 first-cohort repertoires, as a later analysis reported. Points from the study as a whole: Associated with cytomegalovirus, according to the listing, were approximately 160 TCR beta chains. Clusters of TCRs from the first cohort tended to co-occur in the 120 validation repertoires (as a later analysis found). Cytomegalovirus status was reportedly diagnosed by the classifier with high sensitivity and specificity.

V lost 2 bases and J lost 0; bases outside the gene matches: 4. Germline CDR1 is MGHRA and CDR2 is YSYEKL. CDR3 size: 15 residues. Using immunoSEQ multiplex PCR, the repertoire was profiled, and TCRdb retains in-frame clones only, with some absent. The data contain approximately 76,000 clones, around 94% of them singletons. With respect to this clone: Its antigen is currently unknown.

The specimen was PBMCs. This TCR was recovered from a young woman in good health and CMV-seropositive. The genes are TRBV4-1 and TRBJ2-7; 7 bases align to TRBD2. As DNA, the CDR3 is TGCGCCAGCAGCCAACGACGGGGGGACTCCTACGAGCAGTACTTC. Amino acid sequence: CASSQRRGDSYEQYF.